This entry lists 5 T cell receptor beta chains sequenced from one sample in a study of cytomegalovirus exposure and HLA in healthy donors. With 60 Vbeta and 13 Jbeta primers, the PCR was carried out. Method: immunoSEQ multiplex PCR; TCRdb's copy keeps in-frame clones and lacks some. The sample carries 150,000 to 200,000 clones, 75% to 90% recorded once. Sequencing was carried out using PBMCs. The receptors stem from a male donor in good health and CMV-seropositive.

The table lists this clone with a few counts. This sequence joins TRBV9 and TRBJ1-2, with D uncertain. V shed 2 bases and J shed 7 bases, with 15 bases lying between them. The germline V gene has CDR1 SGDLS and CDR2 YYNGEE. The CDR3 has 14 amino acids. The CDR3 here is CASSVNDDMGGYTF. The CDR3 bases are TGTGCCAGCAGCGTCAACGACGACATGGGTGGCTACACCTTC.

The chain joins TRBV6-6 to TRBJ1-1, with D uncertain. Germline CDR1 MNHNY, CDR2 SVGAGI (reference sequence). Trimming took 0 bases from V and 4 from J, leaving 9 bases between them. The CDR3 consists of 14 residues. The CDR3 DNA follows: TGTGCCAGCAGTTACTCGACCGAGGGCACTGAAGCTTTCTTT. Its translation is CASSYSTEGTEAFF.

The V and J genes are TRBV5-6 and TRBJ2-1, with 11 bases identical to TRBD2. This CDR3 has 17 amino acids. Trimming cost V 1 base and J 7 bases; bases outside gene matches: 10. The V gene's germline CDR1 is SGHDT and CDR2 YYEEEE. As DNA, the CDR3 is TGTGCCAGCAGCTTGTTTCGTGGTAGCGGGAGGGGGAATGAGCAGTTCTTC. As protein: CASSLFRGSGRGNEQFF.

The rearrangement uses TRBV7-2 and TRBJ2-7; D may be TRBD2 (6 bases). CDR1 is SGHTA and CDR2 is FQGNSA in the germline V gene. Trimming took off 3 bases at V and 5 bases at J, with 11 bases between the two ends. This CDR3 has 13 amino acids. Here the CDR3 reads CASSLLASHEQYF. The CDR3 region has the DNA TGTGCCAGCAGCTTGCTAGCGTCGCACGAGCAGTACTTC.

The CDR3 nucleotides are TGTGCCAGCAGTTTACACACCGGGACACCTACCTACGAGCAGTACTTC. This encodes CASSLHTGTPTYEQYF. This chain connects TRBV6-5 to TRBJ2-7, with a possible D match to TRBD1 (6 bases). Trimming took off 4 bases at V and 2 bases at J, with 18 bases between the two ends. This CDR3 is 16 amino acids long. The germline V gene has CDR1 MNHEY and CDR2 SVGAGI.